Below, 24 T cell receptor beta chains from the same sample are listed, as sequenced in a study of blood T cell repertoires in COVID-19. This table comes from immunoSEQ multiplex PCR, and its TCRdb copy is limited to in-frame clones, with some not included. The table includes about 140,000 clones, 81% detected once. The specimen was peripheral blood. The receptors were gathered from a human donor in a cohort sampled during active COVID-19.

The rearrangement joins TRBV4-1 to TRBJ1-1; 8 bases are shared with TRBD1. Germline lookup yields CDR1 MGHRA and CDR2 YSYEKL. This CDR3 is built from 17 residues. V gave up 0 bases and J gave up 1 base; unmatched junction bases: 7. The CDR3 loop reads CASSQDHRQGSNTEAFF. CDR3 DNA sequence: TGCGCCAGCAGCCAAGATCACAGACAGGGGTCGAACACTGAAGCTTTCTTT.

V and J are TRBV28 and TRBJ1-2; D is undetermined. CDR1 MDHEN and CDR2 SYDVKM come from the germline V gene. The CDR3 contains 14 residues. With 7 bases removed from V and 2 bases from J, the gap between germline ends came to 14 bases. This CDR3 reads CASTLEGGNYGYTF. The CDR3 DNA reads TGTGCCAGCACCTTGGAGGGTGGGAACTATGGCTACACCTTC.

The V and J genes are TRBV5-1 and TRBJ1-5; 8 bases are a match to TRBD1. Germline values: CDR1 SGHRS, CDR2 YFSETQ. The CDR3 consists of 15 residues. The ends lost 5 bases at V and 0 bases at J; junction bases unmatched: 4. The DNA of the CDR3 is TGCGCCAGCAGACCGGGACAGGATAGCAATCAGCCCCAGCATTTT. It codes for CASRPGQDSNQPQHF.

The chain couples TRBV10-1 to TRBJ2-7; TRBD2 matches at 9 bases. This CDR3 region has 16 residues. Germline CDR1 WNHNN, CDR2 SYGVQD (reference sequence). V lost 3 bases and J lost 4; bases outside the gene matches: 10. The DNA for the CDR3 is TGCGCCAGCAGTGACAGTTGTAGCGGGAGACTGTACGAGCAGTACTTC. Protein product: CASSDSCSGRLYEQYF.

The chain carries TRBV28 and TRBJ2-4; tentative D call: TRBD1 (6 bases). V was pared by 5 bases and J by 12 bases, with 14 bases between. This CDR3 comprises 12 residues. Germline V CDR1 and CDR2: MDHEN, SYDVKM. CDR3 in amino acids: CASSEPQGAQYF. The CDR3 DNA follows: TGTGCCAGCAGTGAACCACAGGGAGCTCAGTACTTC.

The chain carries TRBV11-2 and TRBJ2-4; 11 bases fit TRBD1. Looked up from germline, CDR1 is SGHAT and CDR2 is FQNNGV. The CDR3 runs to 16 residues. V was pared by 5 bases and J by 7 bases, with 10 bases of the junction left unmatched. The CDR3 sequence: CASSPPLRTGGNIQYF. The CDR3, as DNA: TGTGCCAGCAGCCCCCCCCTCAGGACAGGGGGCAACATTCAGTACTTC.

The chain couples TRBV5-1 to TRBJ2-1, with D possibly being TRBD2 (5 bases). The ends were cut back, 0 bases at V and 8 bases at J, with 18 bases in the middle. This CDR3 has 16 amino acids. Germline V gene sequence: CDR1 SGHRS, CDR2 YFSETQ. The DNA for the CDR3 is TGCGCCAGCAGCTTGGTTGGGAGACCGGCGTGGGATGAGCAGTTCTTC. It is translated as CASSLVGRPAWDEQFF.

The rearrangement joins TRBV6-6 to TRBJ2-7, with TRBD2 matching over 7 bases. The CDR3 spans 14 residues. V lost 5 bases, J lost 2 bases, and 6 bases stayed unmatched. Looked up from germline, CDR1 is MNHNY and CDR2 is SVGAGI (reference sequence). CDR3 in amino acids: CASSQGLGPYEQYF. CDR3 in DNA: TGTGCCAGCAGTCAAGGACTAGGGCCCTACGAGCAGTACTTC.

V usage is TRBV4-1 and J usage is TRBJ2-1, with TRBD2 matching over 8 bases. In germline, CDR1 is MGHRA, CDR2 YSYEKL. With 0 bases clipped from V and 4 bases from J, the junction kept 8 bases outside the gene matches. The CDR3 sequence is 17 residues long. The CDR3: CASSQDPAAGAYNEQFF. CDR3 sequence (DNA): TGCGCCAGCAGCCAAGATCCCGCAGCGGGAGCATACAATGAGCAGTTCTTC.

The gene calls are TRBV24-1 and TRBJ2-2, with 7 bases identical to TRBD1. The length of the CDR3 is 17 residues. The ends lost 4 bases at V and 0 bases at J; junction bases unmatched: 7. The germline CDR1 and CDR2 sequences are KGHDR and SFDVKD. The CDR3 sequence is CATSDTRQGPNTGELFF. The CDR3 DNA reads as TGTGCCACCAGTGACACAAGACAGGGACCGAACACCGGGGAGCTGTTTTTT.

This clone was detected once. This sequence joins TRBV28 and TRBJ2-7; 9 nucleotides line up with TRBD1. The V gene's germline CDR1 is MDHEN and CDR2 SYDVKM. The junction had 14 bases not matched to a gene; V was cut back by 8 bases and J by 0 bases. CDR3 length: 17 amino acids. CDR3 region: CASQLLDRGPSSYEQYF. The CDR3 bases are TGTGCCAGCCAACTGTTGGACAGGGGCCCGAGCTCCTACGAGCAGTACTTC.

The CDR3 loop is CASRSLGQGRTEAFF. The CDR3, as DNA: TGTGCCAGCAGGTCCCTGGGACAGGGAAGAACTGAAGCTTTCTTT. This chain uses TRBV28 with TRBJ1-1; 9 positions agree with TRBD1. The V gene's germline CDR1 is MDHEN and CDR2 SYDVKM. The V gene end was trimmed by 6 bases and the J gene end by 5 bases; junction bases not matched to a gene: 10. This CDR3 is built from 15 residues.

The chain combines TRBV27 with TRBJ2-7, with a possible D match to TRBD1 (5 bases). Trimming stripped 2 bases from V and 1 base from J, with 12 bases between. CDR3 length: 15 residues. CDR1 is MNHEY, CDR2 SMNVEV, per germline (reference sequence). CDR3 nucleotide sequence: TGTGCCAGCAGTTTAAAGCCAGGGCCGTCCTACGAGCAGTACTTC. Translated: CASSLKPGPSYEQYF.

This clone was observed a handful of times. The chain has TRBV27 and TRBJ2-1, with unresolved D. This CDR3 region has 15 residues. Germline V gives CDR1 MNHEY, CDR2 SMNVEV (reference sequence). V dropped 6 bases and J dropped 1 base, with 13 bases sitting between them. CDR3 loop: CASRRPLSSYNEQFF. CDR3 in DNA: TGTGCCAGCAGGCGGCCTTTGTCTTCCTACAATGAGCAGTTCTTC.

V is TRBV7-2 and J is TRBJ1-5; D gene ambiguous. Germline V CDR1 and CDR2: SGHTA, FQGNSA. The CDR3 is made up of 15 amino acids. The V end lost 5 bases, the J end lost 4 bases, and 15 bases lay between the germline ends. The CDR3 DNA is TGTGCCAGCAGCCCTACCCGGGGTGTGAATCAGCCCCAGCATTTT. Translated, it gives CASSPTRGVNQPQHF.

The chain's CDR3 is CASRITGTSGYEQYF. CDR3 DNA: TGTGCCAGCAGAATTACCGGGACTAGCGGTTACGAGCAGTACTTC. The rearrangement uses TRBV27 and TRBJ2-7; 11 positions match TRBD2. This CDR3 is built from 15 residues. The J segment lost 4 bases and the V segment lost 6 bases, leaving 8 bases of the junction unmatched. Germline CDR1 and CDR2: MNHEY and SMNVEV (reference sequence).

The chain couples TRBV4-3 to TRBJ2-7; 12 nucleotides align to TRBD2. The ends lost 0 bases at V and 2 bases at J; junction bases unmatched: 11. This CDR3 has 19 amino acids. Per the germline V gene, CDR1 is LGHNA and CDR2 is YSLEER. CDR3 nucleotide sequence: TGCGCCAGCAGCCAAGAGTGGGGGGGGACTAGCGGGCCAACCTACGAGCAGTACTTC. It codes for CASSQEWGGTSGPTYEQYF.

The rearrangement links TRBV29-1 to TRBJ2-1; 11 nucleotides match TRBD2. Per germline, CDR1 SQVTM and CDR2 ANQGSEA. After removal of 6 bases from V and 5 bases from J, the junction contained 12 bases not matched to a gene. This CDR3 has 16 amino acids. The CDR3 reads CSVGIAGGPGNNEQFF. In nucleotides, the CDR3 is TGCAGCGTGGGGATAGCGGGAGGGCCGGGAAACAATGAGCAGTTCTTC.

In DNA form, the CDR3 reads TGTGCCATCCGTCCTGTGGGCAGGAACACTGAAGCTTTCTTT. This encodes CAIRPVGRNTEAFF. This sequence joins TRBV10-3 and TRBJ1-1; D gene unclear. The CDR3 has 14 amino acids. Per the germline V gene, CDR1 is ENHRY and CDR2 is SYGVKD. Between the trimmed V and J ends, which lost 8 bases and 1 base, there was a span of 14 bases.

The chain has TRBV7-2 and TRBJ1-2, with D maybe TRBD1 (5 bases). This CDR3 region has 15 residues. Trimming removed 1 base from V and 4 bases from J, with 13 bases in between. Germline CDR1 and CDR2: SGHTA and FQGNSA. The CDR3 here is CASSLEGPGRYGYTF. DNA of the CDR3: TGTGCCAGCAGCTTAGAAGGGCCAGGGCGCTATGGCTACACCTTC.

This clone was observed a few times. The chain carries TRBV7-9 and TRBJ1-4; D not certain. The length of the CDR3 is 15 residues. Germline CDR1 is SEHNR and CDR2 is FQNEAQ (reference sequence). V shed 0 bases and J shed 6 bases, with 11 bases lying between them. This CDR3 reads CASSLAGVGDEKLFF. For the CDR3, the DNA is TGTGCCAGCAGCTTAGCTGGAGTCGGGGATGAAAAACTGTTTTTT.

This chain uses TRBV7-2 with TRBJ2-3; D is ambiguous. This CDR3 is 15 amino acids long. The germline V gene encodes CDR1 SGHTA and CDR2 FQGNSA. V lost 1 base and J lost 4, with 12 bases in between. The CDR3 DNA reads as TGTGCCAGCAGCTTAGGAATCGGGTGGGCAGATACGCAGTATTTT. Residues: CASSLGIGWADTQYF.

The rearrangement links TRBV6-6 to TRBJ2-5; 10 nucleotides agree with TRBD2. The CDR3 spans 13 residues. V lost 7 bases, J lost 4 bases, and 3 bases stayed unmatched. CDR1 and CDR2 (germline): MNHNY, SVGAGI (reference sequence). CDR3 in DNA: TGTGCCAGCAAAGGACTAGCGGTAGAGACCCAGTACTTC. This codes for CASKGLAVETQYF.

The chain employs TRBV10-2 and TRBJ2-7; 9 bases are a match to TRBD1. J was trimmed by 7 bases and V by 6 bases; bases with no gene match: 7. The CDR3 covers 13 residues. Germline lookup yields CDR1 WSHSY and CDR2 SAAADI. In nucleotides, the CDR3 is TGCGCCAGCAGACCACAGGGGGCGAGTGAGCAGTACTTC. Translating it yields CASRPQGASEQYF.